This T cell receptor (beta chain) was documented in a study of shared clonotypes between healthy human individuals. Study information: The people who gave samples were a couple of women and a few men aged 18 to 49.

A note on this clone: Antigen: not known.

Using immunoSEQ multiplex PCR, the repertoire was profiled, and TCRdb retains in-frame clones only, with some absent. The sample includes under 2,500,000 clones, approximately 96% of them seen just once. Study findings and constraints: Since donors were few, the genetic and exposure-history diversity represented was limited.

CDR3 length: 18 residues. The germline CDR1 and CDR2 sequences are LNHDA and SQIVND (reference sequence). The J segment lost 6 bases and the V segment lost 1 base, leaving 10 bases of the junction unmatched. The study separated CD4+ cells into CD45RA+ naive and CD45RA-negative memory subsets. The genes are TRBV19 and TRBJ2-7; 15 nucleotides align to TRBD2. This clonotype was obtained from a man in his late teens or twenties in good health. Sequenced material: naive CD4+ T cells sorted from blood. Described subset: CD45RA+ positively selected. The CDR3 nucleotides are TGTGCCAGTAGTATAGCTCGGGGGACTAGCGGGAGGCTTTCCGAGCAGTACTTC. Translated, it gives CASSIARGTSGRLSEQYF. The full variable domain, in which reference TRBV19 and TRBJ2-7 provide the parts outside the CDR3, is DGGITQSPKYLFRKEGQNVTLSCEQNLNHDAMYWYRQDPGQGLRLIYYSQIVNDFQKGDIAEGYSVSREKKESFPLTVTSAQKNPTAFYLCASSIARGTSGRLSEQYFGPGTRLTVT.